Listed here are 2 T cell receptor beta chains from one sample, sequenced in a study of shared clonotypes between healthy human individuals. Sequencing was performed with immunoSEQ multiplex PCR; in TCRdb, only in-frame clones are kept and a portion is missing. Seen here are about 460,000 clones, around 77% observed once, and the top ten hold around 12%. Sequenced: PBMCs. These receptors were taken from a woman between 40 and 50 years old in good health. Some clones in this sample may be carry-over from other donors' samples.

The rearrangement joins TRBV11-2 to TRBJ2-7; D is unclear. The CDR3 totals 14 residues. The V gene lost 1 base and the J gene lost 2 bases, with 9 bases spanning the gap. The germline gives CDR1 SGHAT, CDR2 FQNNGV. CDR3 residues: CASSLVVPAYEQYF. The CDR3 DNA reads as TGTGCCAGCAGCTTAGTCGTCCCGGCCTACGAGCAGTACTTC.

The gene calls are TRBV19 and TRBJ1-1; no firm D call. Trimming left V 6 bases short and J 7 bases short, with 6 bases between. Germline CDR1 LNHDA, CDR2 SQIVND (reference sequence). The CDR3 has 10 residues. CDR3 DNA: TGTGCCAGTAGGTCAGGTGAAGCTTTCTTT. Residues: CASRSGEAFF.